This TCR beta chain was documented in a study of neoadjuvant anti-PD-1 for oral cavity cancer. Overall study context: Most patients had three to four biweekly doses of 3 mg/kg nivolumab before resection. Non-progressing patients received a fourth nivolumab dose near day 43, then surgery on days 50-56.

As for this clone: Its antigen is not known.

Libraries were prepared by immunoSEQ multiplex PCR; TCRdb keeps only in-frame clonotypes and omits some of them. The sample gives over 5,500 clones, 74% of which show up once; around 3% is in the top ten. Study-wide results and caveats: Higher pretreatment blood Treg/Th17 ratios correlated with higher pretreatment blood and lower post-treatment tumor TCRbeta clonality.

This receptor was taken from a person aged 35-79 years with oral cavity squamous cell carcinoma. The sample consisted of PBMCs, taken before nivolumab (anti-PD-1) treatment.

The CDR3 reads CASSQGAYANQPQHF. Written as DNA, the CDR3 is TGTGCCAGCAGCCAGGGGGCATATGCCAATCAGCCCCAGCATTTT. The chain joins TRBV7-9 to TRBJ1-5; 8 bases match TRBD1. V trimming: 5 bases; J trimming: 3 bases; junction bases outside the gene matches: 6. The CDR3 is made up of 15 amino acids. CDR1 is SEHNR, CDR2 FQNEAQ, per germline (reference sequence).